The 5 T cell receptor beta chains given below trace back to one sample, sequenced in a study of blood T cell repertoires in COVID-19. The assay was immunoSEQ multiplex PCR, and TCRdb's table has in-frame clones only and misses some. The data contain hundreds of thousands of clones, about 90% of them seen just once; the ten biggest clones take up about 6.3%. The specimen sequenced was peripheral blood. The receptors were gathered from a woman between 50 and 59 years old with COVID-19, enrolled during active disease.

CDR3 nucleotides: TGCGCCAGCAGCTTGGTGCAATCGGGGACCGGGGAGCTGTTTTTT. Amino acids: CASSLVQSGTGELFF. The chain couples TRBV5-1 to TRBJ2-2; TRBD2 is a possible D gene (5 bases). With 0 bases removed from V and 5 bases from J, the gap between germline ends came to 11 bases. Germline V gene sequence: CDR1 SGHRS, CDR2 YFSETQ. The CDR3 totals 15 residues. The full variable domain, completed using reference TRBV5-1 and TRBJ2-2, is KAGVTQTPRYLIKTRGQQVTLSCSPISGHRSVSWYQQTPGQGLQFLFEYFSETQRNKGNFPGRFSGRQFSNSRSEMNVSTLELGDSALYLCASSLVQSGTGELFFGEGSRLTVL.

This clone appeared a single time. The chain couples TRBV5-1 to TRBJ2-5, with D tentatively TRBD1 (5 bases). CDR3 length equals 16 residues. The germline CDR1 and CDR2 sequences are SGHRS and YFSETQ. Trimming left V 6 bases short and J 3 bases short, with 21 bases between. CDR3 residues: CASTTGQTHFKETQYF. The CDR3 bases are TGCGCCAGCACAACCGGACAAACACATTTTAAAGAGACCCAGTACTTC.

This clone was recorded only once. This chain connects TRBV5-5 to TRBJ1-4; no clear D gene. Germline CDR1 is SGHKS and CDR2 is YYEKEE (reference sequence). There are 14 residues in the CDR3. The germline V and J ends were trimmed by 4 bases and 0 bases, with 7 bases remaining between them. CDR3 bases: TGTGCCAGCAGCCCCGGGGCAACTAATGAAAAACTGTTTTTT. The encoded protein is CASSPGATNEKLFF. The full variable domain, rest sourced from reference TRBV5-5 and TRBJ1-4, is DAGVTQSPTHLIKTRGQQVTLRCSPISGHKSVSWYQQVLGQGPQFIFQYYEKEERGRGNFPDRFSARQFPNYSSELNVNALLLGDSALYLCASSPGATNEKLFFGSGTQLSVL.

The chain combines TRBV11-2 with TRBJ2-3, with D unclear. There are 15 residues in the CDR3. Per germline, CDR1 SGHAT and CDR2 FQNNGV. The germline V and J ends were trimmed by 7 bases and 3 bases, with 17 bases remaining between them. Here the CDR3 DNA reads TGTGCCAGCACCTCCTACGGCAGAGGAACAGATACGCAGTATTTT. This encodes CASTSYGRGTDTQYF. The variable domain in full, with the rest retrieved from reference TRBV11-2 and TRBJ2-3, is EAGVAQSPRYKIIEKRQSVAFWCNPISGHATLYWYQQILGQGPKLLIQFQNNGVVDDSQLPKDRFSAERLKGVDSTLKIQPAKLEDSAVYLCASTSYGRGTDTQYFGPGTRLTVL.

V gene TRBV4-3 combines with J gene TRBJ1-5; 8 bases fit TRBD1. Germline V lookup: CDR1 LGHNA, CDR2 YSLEER. This CDR3 spans 15 amino acids. J was trimmed by 4 bases and V by 3 bases; bases with no gene match: 5. The CDR3 DNA sequence: TGCGCCAGCAGCCACGGACAGGGAGGGAATCAGCCCCAGCATTTT. Its translation: CASSHGQGGNQPQHF.